The T cell receptor (beta chain) described here comes from a study of PD-1 blockade in classical Hodgkin lymphoma. Here immunoSEQ multiplex PCR was the method, and the copy in TCRdb shows in-frame clones only, minus some. The table has 50,000 or so clones, about 91% seen once. Every patient experienced relapse after autologous stem cell transplantation, and brentuximab vedotin exposure varied. V shed 6 bases, J shed 0 bases, and the junction held 19 bases outside the gene matches. This CDR3 has 20 residues. The germline CDR1 and CDR2 sequences are KGHSH and LQKENI. J is TRBJ2-1 and V is TRBV18; 8 bases line up with TRBD2. The receptor was derived from a human donor with classical Hodgkin lymphoma. The sequencing here drew on peripheral blood mononuclear cells (PBMCs), taken before the second cycle of nivolumab. The DNA for the CDR3 is TGTGCCAGCTCCCACAATGGTGAGCGGGGCGCGGGGGGCTCCTACAATGAGCAGTTCTTC. Its protein product is CASSHNGERGAGGSYNEQFF. Supplemented by reference TRBV18 and TRBJ2-1, the full variable domain reads NAGVMQNPRHLVRRRGQEARLRCSPMKGHSHVYWYRQLPEEGLKFMVYLQKENIIDESGMPKERFSAEFPKEGPSILRIQQVVRGDSAAYFCASSHNGERGAGGSYNEQFFGPGTRLTVL.